This TCR beta chain was obtained from a study of blood T cell repertoires in COVID-19. Looking at the study overall: From the United States, Italy and Spain came samples of acute and convalescent COVID-19. From T cells, B-cell-depleted T cells, or PBMCs came the material, which was cDNA or gDNA.

Under the authors' procedure: By means of reference gene primer amplification, nucleated cell counts were estimated. Repertoires were generated with immunoSEQ multiplex PCR, while TCRdb's copy carries only in-frame clones and drops some. V and J calls plus clone size are reproduced from that table; the DNA served to infer D and trimming. The table has more than 65,000 clones, around four fifths seen once; the top ten hold 5.3%. V was pared by 1 base and J by 4 bases, with 6 bases of the junction left unmatched. The CDR3 sequence is 15 residues long. Germline CDR1 MNHEY, CDR2 SVGEGT. This TCR was recovered from a man aged 50 to 59 with active COVID-19. The chain has TRBV6-2 or TRBV6-3 and TRBJ1-1; 7 nucleotides align to TRBD1. Input material: peripheral blood. The CDR3 region is CASSYLGGEGTEAFF. For the CDR3, the DNA is TGTGCCAGCAGTTACTTAGGGGGCGAAGGCACTGAAGCTTTCTTT.